Detailed here is one TCR beta chain. Its antigen remains undetermined. Base qualities are not at hand, and no much larger clone is one base apart. CDR1 and CDR2 (LGHDT, YNNKEL) derive from the germline V gene (reference sequence). The CDR3 contains 15 residues, cysteine and phenylalanine counted. Just CDR3 DNA is preserved here, 45 bases in frame from base 1. Trimming removed 6 bases from V and 0 bases from J, leaving 13 bases between the germline ends. The sample is drawn from a study of blood T cell repertoires in COVID-19 (dated by TCRdb to the early 2020s). Context from the whole study: The collaborator samples originated in the United States, Italy and Spain and spanned the acute and convalescent phases of COVID-19. The prospective study material was composed of cDNA or gDNA derived from T cells, B-cell-depleted T cells, or PBMCs. The dataset comprised deeply sampled blood TCRbeta repertoires from subjects exposed to, actively infected with, or recovered from COVID-19. The repertoires were released in a freely available public database meant as a resource for research on the immune response to SARS-CoV-2. The samples were drawn from the first 160 participants of the ongoing ImmuneRACE study and from 950 to 1,500 subjects provided by 6 global collaborators. Sample metadata almost always included a de-identified subject ID, COVID-19 status, age in years and sex. HLA class I and class II types, where available, came from metadata supplied by the sample provider rather than from assay-based typing.

One collaborating source in Seattle enrolled patients while the patients were actively infected and followed the patients over time throughout the course of disease. The collaborating institutions used their own protocols to collect whole blood in K2EDTA tubes. Collaborator samples were shipped for TCRbeta analysis as frozen whole blood, isolated PBMCs, or DNA extracted from either sample type. The immunoSEQ Assay, a bias-controlled multiplex PCR, was used to amplify TCRbeta CDR3 regions from genomic DNA. The study's processing was this. Within the assay, amplification of reference gene primers was used to estimate how many nucleated cells each sample contained. To quantify the absolute abundance of each unique TCRbeta CDR3 rearrangement, sequence reads were collapsed and filtered. For each sample, productive Simpson clonality was calculated by taking the square root of Simpson's diversity index across productive rearrangements. In its TCRdb copy, this immuneACCESS table keeps in-frame sequences only and misses some clones. Where compared with another copy, unresolved V genes explain less than half of these, and the others have no known cause. V and J calls plus clone size are reproduced from that table; the DNA served to infer D and trimming. Across this sample there are 200,000 to 250,000 clones, with approximately 90% seen only once. 5% to 6.5% of the sample belongs to the ten largest clones.

Overall study results and their limits: The quantity of clinical and demographic metadata differed by source and by participant and was supplied without curation.

This clonotype was sampled from a woman in her 30s with COVID-19, enrolled during active disease. The chain employs TRBV3-1 (or the pseudogene TRBV3-2) and TRBJ2-3; possibly the D gene is TRBD1, per 5 matching bases. Source material: peripheral blood. In nucleotide form, the sequence is TGTGCCAGCAGTCCCTCAGGGCCTAGCACAGATACGCAGTATTTT. This translates into CASSPSGPSTDTQYF.